This T cell receptor (beta chain) is from a study of blood T cell repertoires in COVID-19. Turning to the study itself: Sites in the United States, Italy and Spain provided acute and convalescent COVID-19 samples. Nucleic acid was either cDNA or gDNA, and it came from T cells, B-cell-depleted T cells, or PBMCs.

The table lists this clone with a count of one. The CDR3 runs 16 residues. Germline V lookup: CDR1 KGHSH, CDR2 LQKENI. The V gene end was trimmed by 1 base and the J gene end by 7 bases; junction bases not matched to a gene: 8. How the authors handled the data: Nucleated cell counts were estimated from reference gene primer amplification. Here immunoSEQ multiplex PCR was the method, and the copy in TCRdb shows in-frame clones only, minus some. V and J calls and clone size are copied from that table; D and trimming were computed from the DNA. The sample gives around 99,000 clones, roughly 84% of which show up once; more than 4% is in the top ten.

The chain couples TRBV18 to TRBJ2-1; 9 bases agree with TRBD2. The sequence derives from a human donor in a cohort sampled during active COVID-19. The sequenced sample was peripheral blood. The CDR3 region has the DNA TGTGCCAGCTCACCACGGCAAGCGGGAGGTCTAAATGAGCAGTTCTTC. It encodes CASSPRQAGGLNEQFF.